This TCR beta chain stems from a study of cytomegalovirus exposure and HLA in healthy donors. Overall study findings and caveats: A reported reduction in N-insertions relative to the approximately 670-donor mean was seen in an Asian-associated ancestry cluster in a later analysis. Upon later analysis, TCR association rates were observed to vary by HLA locus, being highest for DRB1 and lowest for HLA-C.

The CDR3 is 16 amino acids. The V segment lost 4 bases and the J segment 4 bases; nucleotides outside the gene matches: 5. Germline V lookup: CDR1 SGHVS, CDR2 FNYEAQ. About this clone: Its antigen is not known.

The PCR used 60 Vbeta and 13 Jbeta primers. Clones were read by immunoSEQ multiplex PCR, and TCRdb kept only the in-frame ones, dropping some. The table has 150,000 to 170,000 clones, around 72% seen once; the top ten hold about 1.3%. Sequenced sample: PBMCs. This clonotype was obtained from a man aged 18 to 29 in good health and CMV-seronegative. This chain connects TRBV7-6 to TRBJ2-7; 15 bases agree with TRBD2. The CDR3 DNA is TGTGCCAGCAGCTCCGGACTAGCGGGAGGGCCATACGAGCAGTACTTC. Its protein product is CASSSGLAGGPYEQYF.